One and the same sample provided the 2 T cell receptor beta chains below, sequenced in a study of OX40 agonist ivuxolimab in advanced cancers. Clones were sequenced by immunoSEQ multiplex PCR, and TCRdb holds only the in-frame ones, with some missing. The top ten hold about 1.2% of the sample, which has tens of thousands of clones, around 86% seen once. This material consisted of CD4+ or CD8+ T cells sorted from blood, taken in a trial of the OX40 agonist ivuxolimab. All receptors derive from an adult with an advanced solid tumor such as melanoma, head and neck, liver or kidney cancer.

The rearrangement uses TRBV4-1 and TRBJ1-3; 11 positions agree with TRBD1. This CDR3 is built from 16 residues. The germline V gene encodes CDR1 MGHRA and CDR2 YSYEKL. V was clipped by 5 bases and J by 3 bases; unmatched bases: 6. CDR3 DNA sequence: TGCGCCAGCAGCGGGCGGACAGGGGGCAGTGGAAACACCATATATTTT. Translated: CASSGRTGGSGNTIYF.

The genes are TRBV11-2 and TRBJ2-2; perhaps TRBD2 as D (6 bases). CDR1 is SGHAT and CDR2 is FQNNGV in the germline V gene. Between the trimmed V and J ends, which lost 2 bases and 4 bases, there was a span of 14 bases. This CDR3 has 16 amino acids. This CDR3 is CASSLYGPGGTGELFF. Here the CDR3 DNA reads TGTGCCAGCAGCTTATATGGCCCCGGGGGCACCGGGGAGCTGTTTTTT.